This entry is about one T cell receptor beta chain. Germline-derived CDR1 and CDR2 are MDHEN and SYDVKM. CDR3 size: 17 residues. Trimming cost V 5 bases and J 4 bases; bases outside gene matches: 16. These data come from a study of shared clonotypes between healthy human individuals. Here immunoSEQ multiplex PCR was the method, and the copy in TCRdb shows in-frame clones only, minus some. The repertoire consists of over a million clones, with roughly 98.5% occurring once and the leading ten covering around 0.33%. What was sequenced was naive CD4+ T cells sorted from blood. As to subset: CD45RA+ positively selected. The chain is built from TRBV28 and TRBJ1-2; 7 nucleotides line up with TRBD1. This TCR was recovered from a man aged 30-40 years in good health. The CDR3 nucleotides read TGTGCCAGCAGTCAAACCGGGACAGCCCGACAAATCTATGGCTACACCTTC. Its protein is CASSQTGTARQIYGYTF.